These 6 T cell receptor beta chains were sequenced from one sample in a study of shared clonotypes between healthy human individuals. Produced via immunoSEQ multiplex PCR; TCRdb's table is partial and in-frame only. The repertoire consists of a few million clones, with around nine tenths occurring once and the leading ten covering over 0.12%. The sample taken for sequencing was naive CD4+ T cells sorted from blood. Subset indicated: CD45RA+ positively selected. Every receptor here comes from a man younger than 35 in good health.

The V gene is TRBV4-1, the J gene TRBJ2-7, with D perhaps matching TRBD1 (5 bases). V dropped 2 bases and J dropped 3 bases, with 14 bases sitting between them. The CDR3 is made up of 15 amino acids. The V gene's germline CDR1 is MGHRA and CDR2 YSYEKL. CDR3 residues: CASSQIKGSLYEQYF. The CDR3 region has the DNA TGCGCCAGCAGCCAAATAAAGGGGTCCCTCTACGAGCAGTACTTC.

Written as DNA, the CDR3 is TGTGCCAGCAGCGGATTGACAGGGAATTCACCCCTCCACTTT. Its translation: CASSGLTGNSPLHF. The V and J genes are TRBV9 and TRBJ1-6, with 7 bases that match TRBD1. The germline V gene has CDR1 SGDLS and CDR2 YYNGEE. After removal of 3 bases from V and 7 bases from J, the junction contained 4 bases not matched to a gene. CDR3 length: 14 residues.

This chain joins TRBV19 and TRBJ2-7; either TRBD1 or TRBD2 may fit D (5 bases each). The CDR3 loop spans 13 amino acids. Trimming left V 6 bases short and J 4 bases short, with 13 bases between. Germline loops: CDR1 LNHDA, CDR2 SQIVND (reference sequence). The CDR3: CASSRDPGYEQYF. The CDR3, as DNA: TGTGCCAGTAGCAGGGACCCCGGTTACGAGCAGTACTTC.

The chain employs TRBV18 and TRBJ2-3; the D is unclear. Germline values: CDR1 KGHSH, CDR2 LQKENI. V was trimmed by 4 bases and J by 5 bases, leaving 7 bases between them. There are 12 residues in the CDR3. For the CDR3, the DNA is TGTGCCAGCTCACTTCCGGGAGATACGCAGTATTTT. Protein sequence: CASSLPGDTQYF.

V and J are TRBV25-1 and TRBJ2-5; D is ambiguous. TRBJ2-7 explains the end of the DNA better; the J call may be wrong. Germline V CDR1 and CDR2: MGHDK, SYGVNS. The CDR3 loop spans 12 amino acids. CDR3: CASSEVGNEQYF. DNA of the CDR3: TGTGCCAGCAGTGAAGTAGGGAACGAGCAGTACTTC.

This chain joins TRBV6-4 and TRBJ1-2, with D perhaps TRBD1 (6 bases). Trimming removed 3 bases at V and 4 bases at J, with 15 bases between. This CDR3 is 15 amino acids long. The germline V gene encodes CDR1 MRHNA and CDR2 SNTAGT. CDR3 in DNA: TGTGCCAGCAGTGAACAGGGAATCGGCCCCTATGGCTACACCTTC. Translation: CASSEQGIGPYGYTF.